The clone carrying this T cell receptor beta chain was observed many times. Antigen: not known. This sample stems from a study of T cells after yellow fever vaccination. Study-level findings and limits: Researchers report a weaker secondary response that nonetheless peaked faster, day 5 versus 15.

The CDR3 extends over 14 amino acids. CDR1 and CDR2 from the germline V gene are MNHNY and SVGAGI (reference sequence). V lost 2 bases and J 6 bases, leaving 11 bases between the germline ends. TCRdb reprocessed the 5' RACE reads via MiXCR and lists one record per CDR3 protein. The sample shows approximately 250,000 distinct CDR3 sequences, more than 3.5% of them seen only once. This TCR derives from a young man who received the YFV17D yellow fever vaccine. V is TRBV6-6 and J is TRBJ2-1, with D possibly matching TRBD1 (6 bases). The sequences come from PBMCs, collected 15 days after the yellow fever booster vaccination. The CDR3, as DNA: TGTGCCAGCAGTTACGATGGCAGGGGCAATGAGCAGTTCTTC. It encodes CASSYDGRGNEQFF.